This entry concerns a single T cell receptor beta chain. The antigen remains unidentified. Sample treatment: roughly nine-day PBMC culture with coronavirus spike peptide pools or control peptides (ViraFEST assay). Those CD4+ T cells from the unexposed donor predate the COVID-19 pandemic (2011-2018). This record belongs to a study of vaccination and CD4 T cells after COVID-19. The assay that was used to sequence DNA from cultured CD4+ T cells was the Oncomine TCR Beta short-read assay. TCRdb fed the PCR reads into MiXCR, producing one record per CDR3 protein. The repertoire has several thousand distinct CDR3 sequences, around half of them found once; the top ten carry roughly 17%. Trimming took off 6 bases at V and 4 bases at J, with 12 bases between the two ends. In germline, CDR1 is SNHLY, CDR2 FYNNEI. There are 14 residues in the CDR3.

J is TRBJ2-2 and V is TRBV2; TRBD1 might be the D (6 bases). This TCR was sampled from a human donor in good health. Material: CD4+ T cells from blood, cultured in vitro. The CDR3, as DNA: TGTGCCAGCAGGGATCAGGGGATCACCGGGGAGCTGTTTTTT. Translation gives CASRDQGITGELFF.